The clone carrying this TCR beta chain was recorded once. This sample was included in a study of cytotoxic CD8 clonotypes in ibrutinib-treated CLL. Method: immunoSEQ multiplex PCR; TCRdb's copy keeps in-frame clones and lacks some. Here the sample spans roughly 160,000 clones, about 84% being singletons. Germline assignment: CDR1 LGHNA and CDR2 YSLEER. With 0 bases clipped from V and 5 bases from J, the junction kept 8 bases outside the gene matches. The length of the CDR3 is 18 residues. Source: PBMCs, taken after 24 months of ibrutinib treatment. This clonotype was sampled from a human donor with chronic lymphocytic leukemia. The chain couples TRBV4-3 to TRBJ2-5, with TRBD2 matching 14 bases. The CDR3 loop is CASSQDPGTSGSVETQYF. The CDR3 coding sequence is TGCGCCAGCAGCCAAGACCCGGGGACTAGCGGGAGTGTCGAGACCCAGTACTTC.